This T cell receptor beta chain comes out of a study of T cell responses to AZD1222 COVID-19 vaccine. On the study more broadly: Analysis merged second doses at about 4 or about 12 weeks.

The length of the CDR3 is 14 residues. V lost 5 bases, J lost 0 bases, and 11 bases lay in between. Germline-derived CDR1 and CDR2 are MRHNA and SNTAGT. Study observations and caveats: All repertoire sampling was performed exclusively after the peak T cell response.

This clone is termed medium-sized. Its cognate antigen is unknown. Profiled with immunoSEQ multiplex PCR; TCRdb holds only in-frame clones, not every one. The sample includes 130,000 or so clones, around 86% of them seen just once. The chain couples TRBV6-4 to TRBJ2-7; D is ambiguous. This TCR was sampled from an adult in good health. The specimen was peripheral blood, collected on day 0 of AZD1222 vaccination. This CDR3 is CASSPGSSSYEQYF. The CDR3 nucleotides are TGTGCCAGCAGTCCCGGGTCTTCCTCCTACGAGCAGTACTTC.